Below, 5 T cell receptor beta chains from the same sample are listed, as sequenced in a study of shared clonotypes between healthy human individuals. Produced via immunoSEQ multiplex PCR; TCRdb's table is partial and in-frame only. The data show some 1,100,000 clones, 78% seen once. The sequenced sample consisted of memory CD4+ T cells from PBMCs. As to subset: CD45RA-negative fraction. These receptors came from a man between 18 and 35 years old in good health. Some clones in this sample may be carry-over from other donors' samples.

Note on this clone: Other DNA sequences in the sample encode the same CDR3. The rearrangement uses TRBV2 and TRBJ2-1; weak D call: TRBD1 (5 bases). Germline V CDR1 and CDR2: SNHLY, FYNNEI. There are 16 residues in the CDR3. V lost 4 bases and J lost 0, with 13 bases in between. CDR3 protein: CASSGGAGSSYNEQFF. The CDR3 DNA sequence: TGTGCCAGCAGTGGTGGGGCTGGCAGCTCCTACAATGAGCAGTTCTTC.

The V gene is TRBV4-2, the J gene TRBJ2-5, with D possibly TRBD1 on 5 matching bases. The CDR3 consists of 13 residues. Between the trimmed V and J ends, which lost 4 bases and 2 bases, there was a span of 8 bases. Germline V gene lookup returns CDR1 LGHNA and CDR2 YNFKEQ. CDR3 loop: CASSRQIQETQYF. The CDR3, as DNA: TGTGCCAGCAGCCGACAGATACAAGAGACCCAGTACTTC.

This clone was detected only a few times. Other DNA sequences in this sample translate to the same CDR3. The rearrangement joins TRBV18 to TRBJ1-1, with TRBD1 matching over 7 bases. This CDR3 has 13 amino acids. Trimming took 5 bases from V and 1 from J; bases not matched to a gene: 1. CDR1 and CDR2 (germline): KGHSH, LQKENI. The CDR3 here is CASSRQGNTEAFF. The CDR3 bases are TGTGCCAGCTCAAGACAGGGGAACACTGAAGCTTTCTTT.

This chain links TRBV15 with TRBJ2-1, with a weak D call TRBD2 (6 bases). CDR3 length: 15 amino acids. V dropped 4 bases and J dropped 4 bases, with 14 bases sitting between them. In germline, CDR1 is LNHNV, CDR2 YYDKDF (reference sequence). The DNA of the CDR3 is TGTGCCACCAGCACCTCGGAGGGGCGTTACAATGAGCAGTTCTTC. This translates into CATSTSEGRYNEQFF.

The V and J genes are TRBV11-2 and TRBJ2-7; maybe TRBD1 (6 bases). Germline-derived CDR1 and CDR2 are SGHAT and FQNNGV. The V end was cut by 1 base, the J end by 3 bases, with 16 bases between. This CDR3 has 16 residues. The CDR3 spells CASSLVGGGAIYEQYF. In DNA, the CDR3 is TGTGCCAGCAGCTTAGTCGGTGGGGGCGCGATCTACGAGCAGTACTTC.